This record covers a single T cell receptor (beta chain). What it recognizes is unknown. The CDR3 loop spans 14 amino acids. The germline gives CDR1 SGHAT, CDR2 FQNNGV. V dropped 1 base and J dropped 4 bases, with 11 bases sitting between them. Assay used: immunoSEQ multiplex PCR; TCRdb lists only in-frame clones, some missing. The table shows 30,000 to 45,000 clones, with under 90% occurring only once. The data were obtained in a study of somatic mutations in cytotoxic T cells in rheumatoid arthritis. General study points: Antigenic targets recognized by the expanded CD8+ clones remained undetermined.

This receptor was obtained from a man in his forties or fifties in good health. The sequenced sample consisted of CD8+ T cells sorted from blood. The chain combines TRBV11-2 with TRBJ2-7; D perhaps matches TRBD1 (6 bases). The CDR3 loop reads CASSLGVRGYEQYF. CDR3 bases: TGTGCCAGCAGCTTAGGAGTCAGGGGATACGAGCAGTACTTC.